The next 32 T cell receptor beta chains were all read from a single sample in a study of technical replicates of blood from a few donors. Sequencing used immunoSEQ multiplex PCR; TCRdb keeps in-frame clones, though not all of them. This table has about 97,000 clones, about 94% appearing once. Sample: T cells isolated from PBMCs. The receptors originated from a human donor in good health.

The chain combines TRBV10-2 with TRBJ2-2; weak D call: TRBD1 (6 bases). V lost 7 bases, J lost 6 bases, and 12 bases lay in between. Germline V gene lookup returns CDR1 WSHSY and CDR2 SAAADI. The CDR3 sequence is 13 residues long. DNA of the CDR3: TGCGCCAGCAAGAGGACAGAGGCCGGGGAGCTGTTTTTT. Translating it yields CASKRTEAGELFF.

This rearrangement joins TRBV7-9 to TRBJ2-5, with D perhaps matching TRBD1 (5 bases). The CDR3 is made up of 13 amino acids. Trimming cost V 5 bases and J 0 bases, with 7 bases left between them. Looked up from germline, CDR1 is SEHNR and CDR2 is FQNEAQ (reference sequence). The CDR3 sequence: CASSHRYQETQYF. The CDR3 coding sequence is TGTGCCAGCAGCCACAGGTACCAAGAGACCCAGTACTTC.

J is TRBJ2-1 and V is TRBV27; D perhaps matches TRBD1 (5 bases). The CDR3 has 11 residues. The V and J ends lost 7 bases and 7 bases respectively, with 8 bases between them. CDR1 MNHEY and CDR2 SMNVEV come from the germline V gene (reference sequence). The CDR3 here is CASIRGNEQFF. As DNA, the CDR3 is TGTGCCAGCATTAGGGGAAATGAGCAGTTCTTC.

The chain combines TRBV19 with TRBJ2-1; 9 bases are a match to TRBD1. This CDR3 region has 16 residues. Trimming removed 7 bases from V and 6 bases from J; junction bases left unmatched: 13. Germline CDR1 is LNHDA and CDR2 is SQIVND (reference sequence). This CDR3 reads CASTQGRDRVGNEQFF. CDR3 coding DNA: TGTGCCAGTACCCAAGGCCGGGACAGGGTTGGCAATGAGCAGTTCTTC.

The rearrangement links TRBV9 to TRBJ2-7, with 12 bases fitting TRBD2. V shed 0 bases and J 3 bases; nucleotides not matched to a gene: 1. CDR1 is SGDLS and CDR2 is YYNGEE in the germline V gene. The CDR3 runs 15 residues. The DNA of the CDR3 is TGTGCCAGCAGCGTAGGGACTAGCGGGATCTACGAGCAGTACTTC. Translated: CASSVGTSGIYEQYF.

The genes are TRBV4-2 and TRBJ2-3; D may be TRBD2 (5 bases). Trimming cost V 2 bases and J 0 bases, with 21 bases left between them. CDR3 length: 19 residues. Per the germline V gene, CDR1 is LGHNA and CDR2 is YNFKEQ. The CDR3 is CASSQLILGLADSTDTQYF. The CDR3 nucleotides are TGTGCCAGCAGCCAATTAATACTCGGGCTAGCCGACAGCACAGATACGCAGTATTTT.

The chain couples TRBV11-2 to TRBJ1-5; D not certain. The CDR3 is 15 amino acids. Germline V lookup: CDR1 SGHAT, CDR2 FQNNGV. V was trimmed by 1 base and J by 5 bases, leaving 12 bases between them. The chain's CDR3 is CASSLGVSGYQPQHF. The CDR3 DNA reads TGTGCCAGCAGCTTAGGCGTCTCCGGGTATCAGCCCCAGCATTTT.

V is TRBV28 and J is TRBJ1-4, with 7 bases identical to TRBD1. The J segment lost 2 bases and the V segment lost 5 bases, leaving 8 bases of the junction unmatched. Germline CDR1 reads MDHEN; CDR2 reads SYDVKM. The CDR3 loop spans 16 amino acids. CDR3 in DNA: TGTGCCAGCAGTCGCCCAGACAGGGCGACTAATGAAAAACTGTTTTTT. Protein: CASSRPDRATNEKLFF.

This chain joins TRBV27 and TRBJ2-7, with D possibly being TRBD1 (6 bases). Germline CDR1 reads MNHEY; CDR2 reads SMNVEV (reference sequence). Trimming cost V 5 bases and J 2 bases, with 13 bases left between them. The CDR3 contains 14 residues. The CDR3 reads CASSNRVSPYEQYF. The CDR3 DNA sequence: TGTGCCAGCAGTAACAGGGTTAGCCCCTACGAGCAGTACTTC.

The chain uses TRBV4-3 and TRBJ2-5, with TRBD1 matching 7 bases. Germline assignment: CDR1 LGHNA and CDR2 YSLEER. The CDR3 has 15 residues. Trimming at V came to 3 bases and at J to 3 bases, leaving 7 bases not matched to a gene. CDR3 DNA sequence: TGCGCCAGCAGCCATCAACAGGGGATGGAAGAGACCCAGTACTTC. Translated, it gives CASSHQQGMEETQYF.

The chain links TRBV10-3 to TRBJ2-5; 8 bases match TRBD2. Germline values: CDR1 ENHRY, CDR2 SYGVKD. This CDR3 contains 16 residues. V was pared by 3 bases and J by 5 bases, with 11 bases of the junction left unmatched. The DNA for the CDR3 is TGTGCCATCAGTGATACGAAGGCGGGGGGTATGGAGACCCAGTACTTC. Protein product: CAISDTKAGGMETQYF.

The chain carries TRBV4-3 and TRBJ1-5, with D tentatively TRBD1 (6 bases). The V end was cut by 1 base, the J end by 5 bases, with 12 bases between. The CDR3 length is 15 residues. Germline CDR1 and CDR2: LGHNA and YSLEER. The CDR3 bases are TGCGCCAGCAGCCAAGGAGCAGGGGTTCATCAGCCCCAGCATTTT. Translated: CASSQGAGVHQPQHF.

The rearrangement joins TRBV19 to TRBJ1-2; 8 bases agree with TRBD1. The germline V gene has CDR1 LNHDA and CDR2 SQIVND (reference sequence). This CDR3 is 15 amino acids long. Trimming at V came to 5 bases and at J to 4 bases, leaving 9 bases not matched to a gene. This chain's CDR3 is CASSHSGQDRYGYTF. The DNA of the CDR3 is TGTGCCAGTAGTCACTCGGGACAGGACCGCTATGGCTACACCTTC.

This clone has a single count. The V and J genes are TRBV5-1 and TRBJ2-2; 10 nucleotides align to TRBD1. The CDR3 covers 17 residues. Trimming at V came to 0 bases and at J to 13 bases, leaving 15 bases not matched to a gene. Germline-derived CDR1 and CDR2 are SGHRS and YFSETQ. CDR3 DNA: TGCGCCAGCAGCTTGGCCGAGTGGGGACAGGGGCTCGTACGGCTGTTTTTT. This gives the protein CASSLAEWGQGLVRLFF.

The rearrangement joins TRBV6-5 to TRBJ2-7, with TRBD2 matching over 8 bases. Germline V gene data show CDR1 as MNHEY and CDR2 as SVGAGI. The V gene end was trimmed by 1 base and the J gene end by 7 bases; junction bases not matched to a gene: 6. This CDR3 region has 14 residues. DNA of the CDR3: TGTGCCAGCAGTTACTTCGGTAGCGGGAAGGAGCAGTACTTC. Translated, it gives CASSYFGSGKEQYF.

V usage is TRBV7-9 and J usage is TRBJ2-3; 9 positions agree with TRBD1. CDR3 length: 15 residues. The V gene end was trimmed by 8 bases and the J gene end by 0 bases; junction bases not matched to a gene: 6. CDR1 and CDR2 from the germline V gene are SEHNR and FQNEAQ (reference sequence). The CDR3, as DNA: TGTGCCAGCTTGGAGACAGGGGGAAGCACAGATACGCAGTATTTT. This gives the protein CASLETGGSTDTQYF.

The V and J genes are TRBV7-2 and TRBJ2-4; D is unclear. Germline loops: CDR1 SGHTA, CDR2 FQGNSA. This CDR3 has 15 residues. The V end lost 4 bases, the J end lost 6 bases, and 16 bases lay between the germline ends. CDR3 sequence: CASSSLRMTLNIQYF. The DNA of the CDR3 is TGTGCCAGCAGCTCCCTGCGGATGACTCTAAACATTCAGTACTTC.

The rearrangement links TRBV13 to TRBJ2-5; TRBD1 might be the D (5 bases). The DNA end is a closer match to TRBJ2-7, so the J assignment may be wrong. CDR3 size: 13 residues. CDR1 PRHDT and CDR2 FYEKMQ come from the germline V gene (reference sequence). The CDR3 nucleotides read TGTGCCAGCAGCTGGACACCCTCCTACGAGCAGTACTTC. Protein sequence: CASSWTPSYEQYF.

The rearrangement links TRBV6-1 to TRBJ2-3, with 7 bases that match TRBD1. The germline CDR1 and CDR2 sequences are MNHNS and SASEGT. CDR3 length: 12 residues. V lost 4 bases and J lost 7; bases outside the gene matches: 2. For the CDR3, the DNA is TGTGCCAGCAGTGGGGGACAGAATACGCAGTATTTT. Its translation: CASSGGQNTQYF.

The V and J genes are TRBV9 and TRBJ1-2; D might be TRBD1 (5 bases). V lost 0 bases to trimming and J lost 4 bases, with 13 bases between them. This CDR3 has 15 amino acids. Per the germline V gene, CDR1 is SGDLS and CDR2 is YYNGEE. This chain's CDR3 is CASSVEPGLGYGYTF. The CDR3 nucleotides are TGTGCCAGCAGCGTAGAGCCGGGACTTGGCTATGGCTACACCTTC.

The V call is TRBV6-5, the J call TRBJ2-7; 7 positions agree with TRBD1. The CDR3 covers 15 residues. With 0 bases clipped from V and 1 base from J, the junction kept 3 bases outside the gene matches. Germline values: CDR1 MNHEY, CDR2 SVGAGI. The DNA for the CDR3 is TGTGCCAGCAGTTACTCGAACAGGGGATCCTACGAGCAGTACTTC. Protein product: CASSYSNRGSYEQYF.

The chain carries TRBV27 and TRBJ2-1, with TRBD1 as a possible D gene (5 bases). V lost 5 bases and J 5 bases, leaving 13 bases between the germline ends. Germline CDR1 reads MNHEY; CDR2 reads SMNVEV (reference sequence). The CDR3 is made up of 14 amino acids. CDR3 nucleotide sequence: TGTGCCAGCAGTCTAACGGACACCAACAATGAGCAGTTCTTC. This translates into CASSLTDTNNEQFF.

This clone was detected only once. V is TRBV28 and J is TRBJ2-7; no reliable D call. Germline V gene data show CDR1 as MDHEN and CDR2 as SYDVKM. V dropped 5 bases and J dropped 6 bases, with 11 bases sitting between them. The CDR3 spans 12 residues. The CDR3 loop reads CASSTYYPEQYF. The CDR3, as DNA: TGTGCCAGCAGTACCTACTACCCCGAGCAGTACTTC.

This chain links TRBV6-6 with TRBJ2-7; 7 nucleotides align to TRBD1. The V segment lost 8 bases and the J segment 3 bases; nucleotides outside the gene matches: 13. The CDR3 sequence is 15 residues long. CDR1 and CDR2 (germline): MNHNY, SVGAGI (reference sequence). CDR3 nucleotides: TGTGCCAGCGTGACAAGACAGGGAGCCAACTACGAGCAGTACTTC. Translation gives CASVTRQGANYEQYF.

The CDR3 is CSVETRSQGVGYTF. The DNA of the CDR3 is TGCAGCGTTGAGACTAGGTCACAGGGGGTTGGCTACACCTTC. The chain carries TRBV29-1 and TRBJ1-2; TRBD1 matches at 8 bases. The CDR3 spans 14 residues. Germline V CDR1 and CDR2: SQVTM, ANQGSEA. V was clipped by 3 bases and J by 7 bases; unmatched bases: 10.

Written as DNA, the CDR3 is TGTGCCAGCAAATACAGGGGGACTGAAGCTTTCTTT. Its protein is CASKYRGTEAFF. The chain links TRBV6-1 to TRBJ1-1, with 8 bases aligning to TRBD1. Germline trimming cut 7 bases from V and 5 bases from J; bases unmatched to any gene: 3. CDR1 and CDR2 from the germline V gene are MNHNS and SASEGT. This CDR3 comprises 12 residues.

The V and J genes are TRBV25-1 and TRBJ2-7, with 7 nucleotides matching TRBD1. With 4 bases clipped from V and 3 bases from J, the junction kept 6 bases outside the gene matches. The germline V gene has CDR1 MGHDK and CDR2 SYGVNS. The CDR3 has 14 residues. CDR3 in DNA: TGTGCCAGCAGTGCACAGGGGAACTACTACGAGCAGTACTTC. Residues: CASSAQGNYYEQYF.

The CDR3 is CAKKPPRGQETQYF. The CDR3 bases are TGTGCCAAAAAACCCCCCCGGGGCCAAGAGACCCAGTACTTC. The chain carries TRBV2 and TRBJ2-5; D perhaps matches TRBD2 (5 bases). V gave up 10 bases and J gave up 1 base, with 16 bases separating them. This CDR3 has 14 residues. Germline V CDR1 and CDR2: SNHLY, FYNNEI.

J is TRBJ2-2 and V is TRBV7-3; the D gene is possibly TRBD2 (6 bases). Germline V gene data show CDR1 as SGHTA and CDR2 as FQGTGA. V was cut by 5 bases and J by 8 bases, with 18 bases left in between. The CDR3 totals 15 residues. Here the CDR3 DNA reads TGTGCCAGCAGCCGCGGGGATGACAGTCGAGGGGAGCTGTTTTTT. This encodes CASSRGDDSRGELFF.

The chain links TRBV14 to TRBJ2-1; 10 bases map to TRBD1. The V gene's germline CDR1 is SGHDN and CDR2 FVKESK. The CDR3 contains 15 residues. V gave up 2 bases and J gave up 9 bases; unmatched junction bases: 7. In DNA, the CDR3 is TGTGCCAGCAGCCAAACCCGGGACAGGGGCCTTGAGCAGTTCTTC. It encodes CASSQTRDRGLEQFF. The full variable domain, rest sourced from reference TRBV14 and TRBJ2-1, is EAGVTQFPSHSVIEKGQTVTLRCDPISGHDNLYWYRRVMGKEIKFLLHFVKESKQDESGMPNNRFLAERTGGTYSTLKVQPAELEDSGVYFCASSQTRDRGLEQFFGPGTRLTVL.

The genes are TRBV11-3 and TRBJ2-7; D is possibly TRBD1 (5 bases). This CDR3 has 12 residues. CDR1 and CDR2 from the germline V gene are SGHNT and YENEEA. Trimming shortened V by 5 bases and J by 4 bases, and 9 bases separated the two germline ends. This CDR3 is CASSNRGYEQYF. DNA for the CDR3: TGTGCCAGCAGCAATAGGGGTTACGAGCAGTACTTC.

The chain links TRBV10-3 to TRBJ1-6; D gene ambiguous. Germline values: CDR1 ENHRY, CDR2 SYGVKD. The CDR3 is 14 residues long. With 0 bases removed from V and 7 bases from J, the gap between germline ends came to 7 bases. For the CDR3, the DNA is TGTGCCATCAGTGAGTCGGCGGCCAATTCACCCCTCCACTTT. Amino acid sequence: CAISESAANSPLHF.